Reported below is one TCR beta chain. The antigen is not known. Trimming cost V 2 bases and J 0 bases, with 11 bases left between them. There are 16 residues in the CDR3. CDR1 is SGHTA, CDR2 FQGNSA, per germline. Measured with immunoSEQ multiplex PCR; TCRdb has only the in-frame clones, and not every one. Of approximately 140,000 clones in the sample, roughly 90% were seen once. Time point: baseline pretreatment blood. The treatment: 15 Gy SBRT to primary tumor, nephrectomy 4 weeks later. The data derive from a study of radiation and T cells in renal cell carcinoma. At the level of the study: Nephrectomy followed 15 Gy stereotactic body radiation by 4 weeks. General observations from the study: Pretreatment tumor biopsies were lacking, so baseline clonotypes are unknown. From baseline, blood top tumor clonotypes peaked at 2 weeks post-radiation.

V is TRBV7-2 and J is TRBJ1-3; the D gene is possibly TRBD1 (5 bases). Here the sequenced sample was blood, taken from a patient whose treatment included radiotherapy and nephrectomy. This sequence originates from a woman in her 70s with renal cell carcinoma. DNA of the CDR3: TGTGCCAGCAGCTTATTTCTGGGGCTCTCTGGAAACACCATATATTTT. It codes for CASSLFLGLSGNTIYF.